This TCR beta chain was profiled in a study of vaccination and CD4 T cells after COVID-19. About the research overall: The authors exposed cells to overlapping spike peptides derived from SARS-CoV-2, HCoV-NL63, HCoV-OC43 and HCoV-229E. Regarding the study as a whole: Convalescent patients' vaccine-specific clones were spike mono-reactive in 304 of 307 cases.

Specified treatment: roughly 10-day PBMC culture with coronavirus spike peptide pools or control peptides (ViraFEST assay). Dates of positive PCR ran from March to December 2020, before US Alpha, Beta and Delta variants. Oncomine TCR Beta short-read sequencing was applied to DNA from cultured CD4+ T cells. Cultures of CD4+ T cells served as the source for extracting genomic DNA. TCRdb re-analysed the PCR reads in MiXCR, keeping a single row per CDR3 protein. This repertoire shows some 20,000 distinct CDR3 sequences, around 52% found once; its top ten account for about 9.9%. Trimming took off 0 bases at V and 7 bases at J, with 12 bases between the two ends. Germline CDR1 reads MNHEY; CDR2 reads SVGEGT. The CDR3 covers 14 residues. As for this clonotype: Its matching antigen is unknown.

The receptor was derived from a human donor who had recovered from COVID-19. The V call is TRBV6-2 or TRBV6-3, the J call TRBJ1-1; D call uncertain. Sequenced material: CD4+ T cells from blood, cultured in vitro. The CDR3 DNA is TGTGCCAGCAGTTACTCTGCCAGGAAGGGTGAAGCTTTCTTT. As protein: CASSYSARKGEAFF.